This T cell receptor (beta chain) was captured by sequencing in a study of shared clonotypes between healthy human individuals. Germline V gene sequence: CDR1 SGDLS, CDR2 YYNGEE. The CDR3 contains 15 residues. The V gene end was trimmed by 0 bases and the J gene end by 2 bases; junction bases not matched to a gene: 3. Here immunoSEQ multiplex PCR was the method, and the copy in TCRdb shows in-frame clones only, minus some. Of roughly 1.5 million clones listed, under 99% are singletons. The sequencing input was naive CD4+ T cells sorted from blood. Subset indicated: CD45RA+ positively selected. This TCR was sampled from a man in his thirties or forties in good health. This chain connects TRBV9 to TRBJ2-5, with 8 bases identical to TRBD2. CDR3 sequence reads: CASSVGASGQETQYF. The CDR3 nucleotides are TGTGCCAGCAGCGTAGGGGCTAGCGGGCAAGAGACCCAGTACTTC.